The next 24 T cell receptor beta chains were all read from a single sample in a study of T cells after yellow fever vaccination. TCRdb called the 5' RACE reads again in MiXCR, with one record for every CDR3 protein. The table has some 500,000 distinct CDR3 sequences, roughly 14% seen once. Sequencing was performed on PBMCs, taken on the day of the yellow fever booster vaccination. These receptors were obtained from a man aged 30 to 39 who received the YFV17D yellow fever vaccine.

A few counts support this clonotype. The DNA of the CDR3 is TGCGCCAGCAGCTTGGATGTTAGGCAAGAGACCCAGTACTTC. Residues: CASSLDVRQETQYF. The V gene is TRBV5-1, the J gene TRBJ2-5, with D unresolved. CDR1 SGHRS and CDR2 YFSETQ come from the germline V gene. The CDR3 loop spans 14 amino acids. V dropped 0 bases and J dropped 2 bases, with 8 bases sitting between them.

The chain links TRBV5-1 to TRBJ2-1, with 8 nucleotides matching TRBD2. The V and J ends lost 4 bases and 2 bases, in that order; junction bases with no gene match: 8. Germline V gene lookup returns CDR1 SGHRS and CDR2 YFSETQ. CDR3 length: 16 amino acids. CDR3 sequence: CASSQLLAGTYNEQFF. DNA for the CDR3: TGCGCCAGCAGCCAGCTTCTAGCGGGCACCTACAATGAGCAGTTCTTC.

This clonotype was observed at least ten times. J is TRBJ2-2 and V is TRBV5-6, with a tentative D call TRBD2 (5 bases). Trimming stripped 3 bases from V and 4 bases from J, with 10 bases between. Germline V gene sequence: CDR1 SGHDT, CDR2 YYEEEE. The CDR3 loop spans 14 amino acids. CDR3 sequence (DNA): TGTGCCAGCAGCTCGGACTTGCTCACCGGGGAGCTGTTTTTT. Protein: CASSSDLLTGELFF.

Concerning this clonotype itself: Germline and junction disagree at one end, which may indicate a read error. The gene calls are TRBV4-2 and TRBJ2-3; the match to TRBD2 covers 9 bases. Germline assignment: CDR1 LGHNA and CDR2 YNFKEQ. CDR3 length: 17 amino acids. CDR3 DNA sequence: TGTGCCAGCAGCCAAAGATCAGCGGGAGGCGGCACATATACGCAGTATTTT. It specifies CASSQRSAGGGTYTQYF.

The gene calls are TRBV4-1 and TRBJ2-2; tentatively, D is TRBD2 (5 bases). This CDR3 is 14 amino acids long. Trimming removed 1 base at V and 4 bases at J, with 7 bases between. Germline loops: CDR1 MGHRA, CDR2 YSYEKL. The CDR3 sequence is CASSQVGVTGELFF. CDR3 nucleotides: TGCGCCAGCAGCCAAGTCGGGGTCACCGGGGAGCTGTTTTTT.

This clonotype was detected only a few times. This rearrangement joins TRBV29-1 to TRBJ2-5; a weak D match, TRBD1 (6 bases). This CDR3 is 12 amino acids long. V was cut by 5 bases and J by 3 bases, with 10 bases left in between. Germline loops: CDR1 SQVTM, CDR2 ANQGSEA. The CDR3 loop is CSVMGQEETQYF. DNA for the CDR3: TGCAGCGTTATGGGACAAGAAGAGACCCAGTACTTC.

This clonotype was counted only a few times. CDR3 nucleotides: TGTGCCACCAGTTCCGGGCTTAGCAATCAGCCCCAGCATTTT. Translation gives CATSSGLSNQPQHF. This chain uses TRBV24-1 with TRBJ1-5; unclear D gene. V was cut by 6 bases and J by 0 bases, with 8 bases left in between. The CDR3 runs 14 residues. Germline CDR1 KGHDR, CDR2 SFDVKD.

CDR3 coding DNA: TGTGCCAGCCAGGGATTAGACACCGGGGAGCTGTTTTTT. Translated, it gives CASQGLDTGELFF. The J gene is TRBJ2-2, the V gene TRBV12-3 or TRBV12-4; a possible D gene is TRBD1 (5 bases). V was shortened by 8 bases and J by 3 bases, with 10 bases between the two germline ends. This CDR3 has 13 amino acids.

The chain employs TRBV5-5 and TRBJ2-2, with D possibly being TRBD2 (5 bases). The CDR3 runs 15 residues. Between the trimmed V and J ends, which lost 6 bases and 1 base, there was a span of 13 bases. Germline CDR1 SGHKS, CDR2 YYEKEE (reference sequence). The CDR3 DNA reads TGTGCCAGCACCCAAGAGGGCTTGAACACCGGGGAGCTGTTTTTT. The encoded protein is CASTQEGLNTGELFF.

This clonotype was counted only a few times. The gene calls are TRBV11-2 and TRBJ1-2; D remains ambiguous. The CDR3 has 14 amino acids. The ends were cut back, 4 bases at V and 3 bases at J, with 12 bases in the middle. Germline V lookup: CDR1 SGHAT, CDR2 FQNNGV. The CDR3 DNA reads TGTGCCAGCAGCTCCGGCCCCTTAGACTATGGCTACACCTTC. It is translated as CASSSGPLDYGYTF. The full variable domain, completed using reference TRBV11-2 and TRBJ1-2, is EAGVAQSPRYKIIEKRQSVAFWCNPISGHATLYWYQQILGQGPKLLIQFQNNGVVDDSQLPKDRFSAERLKGVDSTLKIQPAKLEDSAVYLCASSSGPLDYGYTFGSGTRLTVV.

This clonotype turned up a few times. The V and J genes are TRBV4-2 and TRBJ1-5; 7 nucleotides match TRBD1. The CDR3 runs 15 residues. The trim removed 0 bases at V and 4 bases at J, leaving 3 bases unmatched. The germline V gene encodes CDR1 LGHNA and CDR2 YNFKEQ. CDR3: CASSQDAGGNQPQHF. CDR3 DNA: TGTGCCAGCAGCCAAGATGCAGGGGGGAATCAGCCCCAGCATTTT.

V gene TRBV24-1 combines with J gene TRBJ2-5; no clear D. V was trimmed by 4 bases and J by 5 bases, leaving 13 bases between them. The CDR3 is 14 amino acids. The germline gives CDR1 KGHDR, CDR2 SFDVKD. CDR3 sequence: CATSEAGPQETQYF. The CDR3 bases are TGTGCCACCAGTGAGGCTGGCCCCCAGGAGACCCAGTACTTC.

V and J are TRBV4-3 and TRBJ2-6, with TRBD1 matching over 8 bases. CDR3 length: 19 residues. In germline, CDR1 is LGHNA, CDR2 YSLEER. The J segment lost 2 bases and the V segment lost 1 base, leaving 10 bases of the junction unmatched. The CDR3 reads CASSQARVAGGAGANVLTF. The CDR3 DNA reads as TGCGCCAGCAGCCAAGCTCGTGTGGCAGGGGGCGCTGGGGCCAACGTCCTGACTTTC.

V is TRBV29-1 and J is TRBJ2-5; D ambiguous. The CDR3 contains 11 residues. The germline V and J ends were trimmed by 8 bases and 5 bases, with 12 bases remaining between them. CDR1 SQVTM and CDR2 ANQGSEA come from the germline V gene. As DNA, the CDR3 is TGCAGCCCCGCCTCGGCCGAGACCCAGTACTTC. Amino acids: CSPASAETQYF.

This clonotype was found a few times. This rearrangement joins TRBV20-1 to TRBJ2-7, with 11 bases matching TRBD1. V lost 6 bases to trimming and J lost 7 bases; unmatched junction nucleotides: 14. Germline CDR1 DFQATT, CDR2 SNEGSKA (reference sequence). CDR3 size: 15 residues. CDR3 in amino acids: CSATLGQGAGREQYF. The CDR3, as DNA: TGCAGTGCCACTCTCGGACAGGGGGCCGGTCGGGAGCAGTACTTC.

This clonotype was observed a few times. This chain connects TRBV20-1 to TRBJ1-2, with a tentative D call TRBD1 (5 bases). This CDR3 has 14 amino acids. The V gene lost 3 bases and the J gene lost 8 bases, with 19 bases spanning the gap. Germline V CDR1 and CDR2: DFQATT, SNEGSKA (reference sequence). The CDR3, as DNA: TGCAGTGCTAGTGATGGTTTGGCAGGGCAAGGCTACACCTTC. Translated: CSASDGLAGQGYTF.

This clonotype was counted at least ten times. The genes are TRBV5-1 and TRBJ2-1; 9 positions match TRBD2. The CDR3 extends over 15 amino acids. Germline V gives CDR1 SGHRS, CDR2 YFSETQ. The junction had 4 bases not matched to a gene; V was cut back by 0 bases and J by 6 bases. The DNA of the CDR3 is TGCGCCAGCAGCTTGGATAGCGGGAGCCTCAATGAGCAGTTCTTC. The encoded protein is CASSLDSGSLNEQFF.

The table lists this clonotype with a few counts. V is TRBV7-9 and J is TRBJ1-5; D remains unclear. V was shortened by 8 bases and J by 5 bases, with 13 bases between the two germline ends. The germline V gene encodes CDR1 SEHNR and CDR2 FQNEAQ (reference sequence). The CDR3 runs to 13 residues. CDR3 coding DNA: TGTGCCAGCCAACCCGCCAGTCATCAGCCCCAGCATTTT. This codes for CASQPASHQPQHF.

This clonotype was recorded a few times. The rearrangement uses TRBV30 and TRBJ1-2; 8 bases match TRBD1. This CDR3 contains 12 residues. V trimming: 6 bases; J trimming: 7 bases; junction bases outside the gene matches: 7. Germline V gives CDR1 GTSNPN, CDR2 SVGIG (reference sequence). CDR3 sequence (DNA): TGTGCCTGCACAGGGGGGTTAGGTGGCTACACCTTC. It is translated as CACTGGLGGYTF.

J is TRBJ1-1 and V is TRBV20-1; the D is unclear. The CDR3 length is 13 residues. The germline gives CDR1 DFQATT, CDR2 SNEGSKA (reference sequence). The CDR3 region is CSSEGLPNTEAFF. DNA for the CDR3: TGCAGCTCAGAAGGCTTACCGAACACTGAAGCTTTCTTT.

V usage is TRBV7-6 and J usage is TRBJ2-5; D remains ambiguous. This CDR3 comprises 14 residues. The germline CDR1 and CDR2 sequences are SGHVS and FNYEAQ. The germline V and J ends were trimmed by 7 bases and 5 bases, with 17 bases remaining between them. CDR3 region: CASTSGTRRETQYF. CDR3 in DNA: TGTGCCAGCACCTCCGGTACCCGGCGTGAGACCCAGTACTTC.

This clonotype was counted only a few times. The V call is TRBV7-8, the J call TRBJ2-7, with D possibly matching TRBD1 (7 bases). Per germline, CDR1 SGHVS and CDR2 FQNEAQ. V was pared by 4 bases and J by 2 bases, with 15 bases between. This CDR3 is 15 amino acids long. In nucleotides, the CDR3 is TGTGCCAGCAGCTCCTGGACAGGCGGGACCTACGAGCAGTACTTC. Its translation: CASSSWTGGTYEQYF.

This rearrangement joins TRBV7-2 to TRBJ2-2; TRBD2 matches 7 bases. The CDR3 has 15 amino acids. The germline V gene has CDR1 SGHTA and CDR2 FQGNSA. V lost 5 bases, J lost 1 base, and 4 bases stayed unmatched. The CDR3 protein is CASSLGLQNTGELFF. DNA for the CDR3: TGTGCCAGCAGCCTGGGACTACAGAACACCGGGGAGCTGTTTTTT.

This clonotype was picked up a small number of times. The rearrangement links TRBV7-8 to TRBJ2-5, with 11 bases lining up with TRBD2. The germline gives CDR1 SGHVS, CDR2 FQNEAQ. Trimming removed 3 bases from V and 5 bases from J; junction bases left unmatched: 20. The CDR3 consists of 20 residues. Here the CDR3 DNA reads TGTGCCAGCAGCTTCTTTACTAGCGGGAGTGGGGGCCATGCGCAGGAGACCCAGTACTTC. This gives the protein CASSFFTSGSGGHAQETQYF.